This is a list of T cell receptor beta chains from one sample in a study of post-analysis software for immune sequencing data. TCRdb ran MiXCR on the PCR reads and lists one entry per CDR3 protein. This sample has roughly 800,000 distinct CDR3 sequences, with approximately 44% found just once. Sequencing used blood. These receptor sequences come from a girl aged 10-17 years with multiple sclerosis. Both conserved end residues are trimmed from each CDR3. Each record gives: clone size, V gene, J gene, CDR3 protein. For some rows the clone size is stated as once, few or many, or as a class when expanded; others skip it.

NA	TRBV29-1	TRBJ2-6	SVESPGGSGANVRT
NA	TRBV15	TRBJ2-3	ATSRTAGGPVGTQY
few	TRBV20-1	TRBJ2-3	SAQLAGGFQDTQY
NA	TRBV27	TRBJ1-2	ASSPRDPYTGYT
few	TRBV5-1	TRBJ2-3	ASSHPGLVAASDTQY
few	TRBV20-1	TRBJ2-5	SAGPTSGRALETQY
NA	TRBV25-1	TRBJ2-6	ASAGGSGANVLT
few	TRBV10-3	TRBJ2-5	AISSIDRVEETQY
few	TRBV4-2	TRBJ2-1	ASSITSGRTSSYNEQF
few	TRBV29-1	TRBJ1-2	SVENSGWYT
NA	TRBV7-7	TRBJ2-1	ASSTGPNPNEQF
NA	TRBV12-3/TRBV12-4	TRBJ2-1	ASSSTRLAGDNEQF
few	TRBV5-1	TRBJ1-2	ASSLGGQFYGYT
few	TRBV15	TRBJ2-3	ATATSTDTRY
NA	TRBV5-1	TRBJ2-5	ASSLMSGETETQY
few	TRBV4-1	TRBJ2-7	ASSQEYRTGNTYEQY
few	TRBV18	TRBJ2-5	ASSPRVAAKETQY
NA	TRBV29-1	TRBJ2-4	SARQGNGKNIQY
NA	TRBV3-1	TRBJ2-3	AGSPGGSTDTQY
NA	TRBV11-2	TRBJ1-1	ASSPPGQGAGTEAF
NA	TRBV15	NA	ATSGDYEQY
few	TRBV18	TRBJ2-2	ASSPLRPTGDGELF
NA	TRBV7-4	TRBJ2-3	ASSLSGVNTDTQY
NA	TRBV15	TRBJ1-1	ATRGAGGSTEAF
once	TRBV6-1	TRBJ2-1	ASSGRGYGNEQF
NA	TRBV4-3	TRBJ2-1	ASGYGRVGNEQF
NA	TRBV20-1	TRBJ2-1	SASRQGMIDNEQF
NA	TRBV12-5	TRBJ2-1	ASVLPGRGDNEQF
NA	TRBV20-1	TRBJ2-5	SAMAQETQY
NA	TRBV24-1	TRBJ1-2	ATSEGGVSPRYT
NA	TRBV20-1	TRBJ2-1	SASAGGFYNEQF
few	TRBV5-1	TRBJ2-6	ASSLSGQGASGANVLT
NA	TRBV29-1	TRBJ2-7	SVDSRSPASGIIEQY
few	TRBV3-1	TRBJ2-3	ASSQRGLSDTQY
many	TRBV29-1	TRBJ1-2	SVDGGGYT
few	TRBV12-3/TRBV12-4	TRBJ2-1	ASSDWTDPNYNEQF
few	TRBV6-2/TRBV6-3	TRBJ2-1	ASSSTGAKRDEQF
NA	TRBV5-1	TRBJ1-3	ASSSQPTGASGNTIY
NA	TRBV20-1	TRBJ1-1	SAFTGSENTEAF
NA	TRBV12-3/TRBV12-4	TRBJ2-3	ASRGARTDTQY
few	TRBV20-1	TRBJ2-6	SAGTGNPGANVLT
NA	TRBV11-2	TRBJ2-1	ASSSPAGGSYNEQF
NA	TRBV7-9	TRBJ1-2	ASSSDWDYDYT
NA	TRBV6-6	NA	ASTRVGWETQY
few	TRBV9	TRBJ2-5	ASSPGTSGGRGQETQY
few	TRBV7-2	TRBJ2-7	ASSERPGQGTYEQY
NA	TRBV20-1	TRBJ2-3	SARWAGGADTQY
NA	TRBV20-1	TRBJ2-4	SAPTGWDIQY
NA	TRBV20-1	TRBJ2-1	SARDWPRGTYNGQF
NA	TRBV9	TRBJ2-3	AGSVDVFGSGRVGDTQY
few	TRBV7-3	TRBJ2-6	ASSFEVSGANVLT